The next 27 T cell receptor beta chains were all read from a single sample in a study of cytomegalovirus exposure and HLA in healthy donors. Both 60 Vbeta primers and 13 Jbeta primers went into the PCR. Repertoires were generated with immunoSEQ multiplex PCR, while TCRdb's copy carries only in-frame clones and drops some. The sample carries about 130,000 clones, about 68% recorded once. Sample: PBMCs. The receptors originated from a man between 35 and 55 years old in good health and CMV-seropositive.

This chain joins TRBV6-1 and TRBJ2-7; D gene uncertain. Trimming pared 2 bases from V and 0 bases from J, leaving 11 bases between. CDR1 and CDR2 (germline): MNHNS, SASEGT. The CDR3 sequence is 15 residues long. The CDR3 protein is CASSEWSVNSYEQYF. CDR3 nucleotides: TGTGCCAGCAGTGAATGGTCAGTTAACTCCTACGAGCAGTACTTC.

The V gene is TRBV5-1, the J gene TRBJ1-1; 10 bases align to TRBD1. CDR3 size: 16 residues. Trimming removed 1 base from V and 6 bases from J; junction bases left unmatched: 9. From germline, CDR1 is SGHRS and CDR2 YFSETQ. The CDR3 DNA sequence: TGCGCCAGCAGCTTGCTACCGGGACAGGGGAGCGCTGAAGCTTTCTTT. Amino acid sequence: CASSLLPGQGSAEAFF.

The chain carries TRBV7-9 and TRBJ1-1; the D is unclear. This CDR3 has 12 residues. CDR1 is SEHNR, CDR2 FQNEAQ, per germline (reference sequence). V gave up 6 bases and J gave up 2 bases, with 7 bases separating them. CDR3 sequence: CASREGNTEAFF. CDR3 bases: TGTGCCAGCAGAGAGGGAAACACTGAAGCTTTCTTT.

The J gene is TRBJ1-5, the V gene TRBV4-2; 7 bases fit TRBD1. The CDR3 totals 15 residues. The germline CDR1 and CDR2 sequences are LGHNA and YNFKEQ. V gave up 3 bases and J gave up 5 bases; unmatched junction bases: 7. CDR3 sequence (DNA): TGTGCCAGCAGCCAGGCCGGGACAGCTGATCAGCCCCAGCATTTT. The encoded protein is CASSQAGTADQPQHF.

The chain combines TRBV19 with TRBJ2-7, with 9 bases lining up with TRBD1. The length of the CDR3 is 16 residues. Germline assignment: CDR1 LNHDA and CDR2 SQIVND (reference sequence). Trimming took 6 bases from V and 2 from J; bases not matched to a gene: 11. CDR3 sequence: CASSSTGTGIPYEQYF. The CDR3 nucleotides are TGTGCCAGTAGCAGTACCGGGACAGGGATCCCCTACGAGCAGTACTTC.

The rearrangement uses TRBV6-5 and TRBJ2-3; D might be TRBD2 (6 bases). Germline lookup yields CDR1 MNHEY and CDR2 SVGAGI. V lost 5 bases and J 3 bases, leaving 12 bases between the germline ends. The CDR3 consists of 14 residues. The CDR3 DNA sequence: TGTGCCAGCAGTGTCGGGGGAGGTACAGATACGCAGTATTTT. Translating it yields CASSVGGGTDTQYF.

This chain uses TRBV19 with TRBJ2-3; 8 nucleotides line up with TRBD2. V dropped 5 bases and J dropped 2; count of bases not matched to a gene: 12. The CDR3 is made up of 17 amino acids. Looked up from germline, CDR1 is LNHDA and CDR2 is SQIVND (reference sequence). CDR3 protein: CASSDPRLAPNTDTQYF. The CDR3 region has the DNA TGTGCCAGTAGTGATCCCCGACTAGCGCCCAACACAGATACGCAGTATTTT.

The chain recombines TRBV7-6 with TRBJ1-4; D perhaps matches TRBD1 (6 bases). The CDR3 sequence is 15 residues long. Germline V gene sequence: CDR1 SGHVS, CDR2 FNYEAQ. V lost 1 base and J 2 bases, leaving 8 bases between the germline ends. The CDR3 sequence: CASSLDRATNEKLFF. The DNA for the CDR3 is TGTGCCAGCAGCTTAGACAGGGCCACTAATGAAAAACTGTTTTTT.

Notes on this clone: Compared with germline, one end of the junction differs, possibly owing to a read error. The chain combines TRBV7-8 with TRBJ1-2; 7 bases are shared with TRBD1. The CDR3 totals 9 residues. Germline CDR1 reads SGHVS; CDR2 reads FQNEAQ. DNA of the CDR3: TGTGCCAGCAGCGGCCGGGACAGCTTC. Its protein product is CASSGRDSF.

The genes are TRBV28 and TRBJ2-5, with a weak D call TRBD2 (5 bases). The germline V and J ends were trimmed by 5 bases and 4 bases, with 11 bases remaining between them. The CDR3 is made up of 13 amino acids. Germline values: CDR1 MDHEN, CDR2 SYDVKM. This CDR3 is CASSLALRETQYF. CDR3 coding DNA: TGTGCCAGCAGTCTAGCTTTGCGAGAGACCCAGTACTTC.

The chain recombines TRBV7-3 with TRBJ2-7; TRBD2 might be the D (5 bases). The V gene lost 5 bases and the J gene lost 2 bases, with 16 bases spanning the gap. CDR1 is SGHTA, CDR2 FQGTGA, per germline. This CDR3 has 15 residues. DNA for the CDR3: TGTGCCAGCAGCCCAAATGCGGGTTCCCCCTACGAGCAGTACTTC. This gives the protein CASSPNAGSPYEQYF. Full variable domain (remainder filled in from reference TRBV7-3 and TRBJ2-7): GAGVSQTPSNKVTEKGKYVELRCDPISGHTALYWYRQSLGQGPEFLIYFQGTGAADDSGLPNDRFFAVRPEGSVSTLKIQRTERGDSAVYLCASSPNAGSPYEQYFGPGTRLTVT.

V is TRBV6-1 and J is TRBJ1-2; D ambiguous. Per germline, CDR1 MNHNS and CDR2 SASEGT. This CDR3 spans 16 amino acids. The V and J ends lost 3 bases and 4 bases respectively, with 18 bases between them. The DNA for the CDR3 is TGTGCCAGCAGTGACGTGAGGGATCAATCGGCCTATGGCTACACCTTC. Translating it yields CASSDVRDQSAYGYTF.

V gene TRBV19 combines with J gene TRBJ2-1, with TRBD2 as a possible D gene (5 bases). Trimming removed 5 bases at V and 2 bases at J, with 16 bases between. The CDR3 loop spans 16 amino acids. Looked up from germline, CDR1 is LNHDA and CDR2 is SQIVND (reference sequence). The CDR3 region is CASSPRRGHPYNEQFF. For the CDR3, the DNA is TGTGCCAGTAGTCCCCGGCGAGGGCACCCCTACAATGAGCAGTTCTTC. Drawing the rest from reference TRBV19 and TRBJ2-1, the complete variable domain is DGGITQSPKYLFRKEGQNVTLSCEQNLNHDAMYWYRQDPGQGLRLIYYSQIVNDFQKGDIAEGYSVSREKKESFPLTVTSAQKNPTAFYLCASSPRRGHPYNEQFFGPGTRLTVL.

The chain recombines TRBV6-1 with TRBJ1-1; D possibly corresponds to TRBD1 (6 bases). Germline CDR1 is MNHNS and CDR2 is SASEGT. V was cut by 6 bases and J by 0 bases, with 32 bases left in between. This CDR3 is built from 21 residues. The CDR3 spells CASSEPGGFGTPDLMNTEAFF. In nucleotides, the CDR3 is TGTGCCAGCAGCGAACCGGGCGGGTTCGGGACACCTGACCTCATGAACACTGAAGCTTTCTTT.

This clone has just a few counts. The chain has TRBV19 and TRBJ1-1; tentative D call: TRBD1 (6 bases). Germline CDR1 and CDR2: LNHDA and SQIVND (reference sequence). The CDR3 is 15 amino acids. Trimming pared 6 bases from V and 7 bases from J, leaving 21 bases between. The CDR3 loop reads CASSSAAGAQGEAFF. The CDR3 DNA sequence: TGTGCCAGTAGCTCGGCAGCGGGGGCCCAAGGTGAAGCTTTCTTT.

For the CDR3, the DNA is TGTGCCAGCAGTGGCGGGACAGGGTGGGCCGGGGAGCTGTTTTTT. It is translated as CASSGGTGWAGELFF. The genes are TRBV2 and TRBJ2-2; TRBD1 matches at 9 bases. There are 15 residues in the CDR3. Trimming at V came to 4 bases and at J to 6 bases, leaving 6 bases not matched to a gene. Germline CDR1 is SNHLY and CDR2 is FYNNEI.

This sequence joins TRBV29-1 and TRBJ1-6; 8 bases agree with TRBD1. The CDR3 is 15 amino acids. After removal of 0 bases from V and 10 bases from J, the junction contained 8 bases not matched to a gene. The germline gives CDR1 SQVTM, CDR2 ANQGSEA. The CDR3 DNA follows: TGCAGCGTTGAAGATTGGGGCAGGGGGCGATCACCCCTCCACTTT. Residues: CSVEDWGRGRSPLHF. Full variable domain (remainder filled in from reference TRBV29-1 and TRBJ1-6): SAVISQKPSRDICQRGTSLTIQCQVDSQVTMMFWYRQQPGQSLTLIATANQGSEATYESGFVIDKFPISRPNLTFSTLTVSNMSPEDSSIYLCSVEDWGRGRSPLHFGNGTRLTVT.

The rearrangement uses TRBV11-3 and TRBJ1-5; 8 bases agree with TRBD1. V trimming: 0 bases; J trimming: 4 bases; junction bases outside the gene matches: 5. CDR1 and CDR2 (germline): SGHNT, YENEEA. This CDR3 region has 16 residues. The CDR3 loop is CASSLEIGDRNQPQHF. The CDR3 DNA reads as TGTGCCAGCAGCTTAGAGATAGGGGACAGGAATCAGCCCCAGCATTTT. Drawing the rest from reference TRBV11-3 and TRBJ1-5, the complete variable domain is EAGVVQSPRYKIIEKKQPVAFWCNPISGHNTLYWYLQNLGQGPELLIRYENEEAVDDSQLPKDRFSAERLKGVDSTLKIQPAELGDSAVYLCASSLEIGDRNQPQHFGDGTRLSIL.

CDR3 nucleotide sequence: TGTGCCACCAGCAGAGATAGGGACACCCTGGCGAGTTGGTACTTC. Its protein product is CATSRDRDTLASWYF. The chain has TRBV15 and TRBJ2-5; the D gene is possibly TRBD1 (6 bases). Germline V gene lookup returns CDR1 LNHNV and CDR2 YYDKDF (reference sequence). V shed 0 bases and J shed 13 bases, with 21 bases lying between them. The CDR3 has 15 residues.

This chain links TRBV4-1 with TRBJ2-1; perhaps TRBD2 as D (5 bases). V shed 4 bases and J shed 1 base, with 23 bases lying between them. The CDR3 runs to 19 residues. Germline CDR1 reads MGHRA; CDR2 reads YSYEKL. The CDR3 sequence: CASSPPVGLLVGSYNEQFF. CDR3 bases: TGCGCCAGCAGCCCCCCGGTGGGCCTACTAGTTGGGTCCTACAATGAGCAGTTCTTC.

This clone showed up just once. The genes are TRBV28 and TRBJ2-1; 12 bases line up with TRBD2. This CDR3 contains 14 residues. Germline V gene sequence: CDR1 MDHEN, CDR2 SYDVKM. V shed 7 bases and J 9 bases; nucleotides not matched to a gene: 7. CDR3 loop: CASIRLAGGGEQFF. CDR3 bases: TGTGCCAGCATTAGGCTAGCGGGAGGGGGTGAGCAGTTCTTC.

The chain couples TRBV14 to TRBJ1-5; D is possibly TRBD1 (5 bases). The CDR3 totals 18 residues. Trimming took 0 bases from V and 0 from J, leaving 15 bases between them. Germline assignment: CDR1 SGHDN and CDR2 FVKESK. The CDR3 DNA is TGTGCCAGCAGCCAAGATCGGAAGGGGTTGTATAGCAATCAGCCCCAGCATTTT. As protein: CASSQDRKGLYSNQPQHF.

This sequence joins TRBV7-6 and TRBJ2-5; TRBD2 aligns across 7 bases. The CDR3 contains 15 residues. Germline V gene lookup returns CDR1 SGHVS and CDR2 FNYEAQ. After removal of 5 bases from V and 4 bases from J, the junction contained 10 bases not matched to a gene. CDR3 amino acids: CASSALGGSSETQYF. CDR3 DNA: TGTGCCAGCAGCGCCCTCGGCGGGAGTTCAGAGACCCAGTACTTC.

V is TRBV30 and J is TRBJ1-2; 8 positions agree with TRBD1. CDR3 size: 16 residues. The V gene's germline CDR1 is GTSNPN and CDR2 SVGIG (reference sequence). Trimming took 2 bases from V and 4 from J; bases not matched to a gene: 12. This chain's CDR3 is CAWSRTGRGGFYGYTF. The CDR3 bases are TGTGCCTGGAGTCGGACAGGGAGGGGGGGGTTCTATGGCTACACCTTC. Drawing the rest from reference TRBV30 and TRBJ1-2, the complete variable domain is SQTIHQWPATLVQPVGSPLSLECTVEGTSNPNLYWYRQAAGRGLQLLFYSVGIGQISSEVPQNLSASRPQDRQFILSSKKLLLSDSGFYLCAWSRTGRGGFYGYTFGSGTRLTVV.

The rearrangement links TRBV5-4 to TRBJ2-7, with D perhaps matching TRBD1 (6 bases). The CDR3 has 16 amino acids. Germline lookup yields CDR1 SGHNT and CDR2 YYREEE (reference sequence). Trimming left V 1 base short and J 6 bases short, with 20 bases between. The CDR3 region is CASSLLVTGRSGEQYF. CDR3 DNA: TGTGCCAGCAGCTTGCTTGTTACAGGGAGAAGTGGCGAGCAGTACTTC.

This clone was counted only a few times. This chain joins TRBV5-1 and TRBJ2-3; D might be TRBD2 (6 bases). The CDR3 extends over 15 amino acids. Germline CDR1 reads SGHRS; CDR2 reads YFSETQ. Trimming pared 1 base from V and 1 base from J, leaving 10 bases between. The CDR3 nucleotides are TGCGCCAGCAGCTTGTTGGGGGAGGGCACAGATACGCAGTATTTT. Its protein is CASSLLGEGTDTQYF.

The V gene is TRBV19, the J gene TRBJ1-1; D might be TRBD1 (6 bases). Looked up from germline, CDR1 is LNHDA and CDR2 is SQIVND (reference sequence). Deletions cut 3 bases from V and 4 bases from J, with 9 bases between. The CDR3 covers 13 residues. DNA for the CDR3: TGTGCCAGTAGTATCCTCAGGGGCACTGAAGCTTTCTTT. Translation: CASSILRGTEAFF.